This record concerns one T cell receptor (beta chain) sequence. The target antigen is unknown. The sample comes from a study of Ad26.COV2.S vaccination and SARS-CoV-2 variants. Regarding the study as a whole: Vaccine recipients showed a spike-specific TCR breadth that was higher than in placebo recipients. Vaccine and placebo recipients had comparable breadth of non-spike TCRs.

Treatment in this sample: about 20 received Ad26.COV2.S at low or high dose, single or two shots; 5 received placebo; per-sample allocation not given. Sampling was done on day 63 after the first vaccine or placebo injection. Assay used: immunoSEQ multiplex PCR; TCRdb lists only in-frame clones, some missing. The table has 300,000 to 500,000 clones, approximately 90% seen once. The germline V gene encodes CDR1 MNHNS and CDR2 SASEGT. Trimming took off 2 bases at V and 5 bases at J, with 18 bases between the two ends. CDR3 length: 16 residues. The clonotype originates from a person aged 18-60 years who received the Ad26.COV2.S COVID-19 vaccine or a placebo. Material: peripheral blood, obtained in a trial of Ad26.COV2.S vaccine versus placebo. The V call is TRBV6-1, the J call TRBJ1-2, with D perhaps matching TRBD1 (5 bases). The CDR3 DNA reads TGTGCCAGCAGTGAACAAGACAGTGGATTCCTTTATGGCTACACCTTC. Translation gives CASSEQDSGFLYGYTF.